This TCR beta chain originates from a study of Graves' ophthalmopathy and Graves' hyperthyroidism. This clonotype has more than one count but fewer than ten. What it binds is unknown. Overall study findings and caveats: Blood also held most thyroid clonotypes expanded above 0.001 frequency. This model predicted ophthalmopathy progression (sensitivity 70.59%, specificity about 72%).

Amplification of TCR beta CDR3 regions used RNA transcripts. The first-round RT-PCR employed HTBI primers together with the Qiagen OneStep RT-PCR kit. A multiplex PCR was then performed as the second round. TCRdb re-derived calls from the multiplex PCR reads in MiXCR, one entry per CDR3 protein. The table shows approximately 1.2 million distinct CDR3 sequences, with less than 45% occurring only once. It was on clinical symptoms, serum thyroxine, TRAb, thyroid ultrasound and orbital computed tomography that diagnosis relied. The CDR3 length is 16 residues. With V trimmed by 1 base and J by 2 bases, 7 bases remained unmatched. Germline CDR1 SGHRS, CDR2 YFSETQ.

The sample was peripheral blood or thyroid tissue (not recorded which). The receptor was isolated from an adult man with Graves' hyperthyroidism. The chain joins TRBV5-1 to TRBJ2-5, with TRBD2 matching over 8 bases. Here the CDR3 reads CASSLPSGGYQETQYF. CDR3 nucleotide sequence: TGCGCCAGCAGCTTGCCCAGCGGGGGCTATCAAGAGACCCAGTACTTC.